This T cell receptor (beta chain) derives from a study of shared clonotypes between healthy human individuals. About this clone itself: The identical CDR3 is also encoded by other nucleotide sequences in the sample.

The naive CD8 fraction comprised CD45RO-negative cells positively selected for CCR7 and excluded terminally differentiated effector memory CD45RA+ cells. The CDR3 totals 15 residues. Per germline, CDR1 SEHNR and CDR2 FQNEAQ (reference sequence). V dropped 1 base and J dropped 3 bases, with 9 bases sitting between them. Profiled with immunoSEQ multiplex PCR; TCRdb holds only in-frame clones, not every one. The sample consists of more than 2 million clones, 93% of them appearing once. The chain uses TRBV7-9 and TRBJ2-2, with D maybe TRBD2 (6 bases). This clonotype was sampled from a man aged 18 to 29 in good health. Some clones in this sample may be carry-over from other donors' samples. Sequencing input: naive CD8+ T cells from PBMCs. CDR3 DNA sequence: TGTGCCAGCAGCTTAGTGGGCGGGGACACCGGGGAGCTGTTTTTT. Protein sequence: CASSLVGGDTGELFF.